The present TCR beta chain was sequenced within a study of CD8 T cells in Susac syndrome. High-throughput TCR beta sequencing covered peripheral CD8+ and CD4+ T cells. Purification of the CD8+ and CD4+ T cells relied on negative isolation, and TEMRA cells underwent FACS enrichment. The RNA, 0.5 to 1 ug, was put through reverse transcription using random hexamers. Multiplex immunoSEQ PCR targeted 54 Vbeta and 13 Jbeta TCR beta segments. One entry per CDR3 protein results from TCRdb running MiXCR on the immunoSEQ multiplex PCR reads. The profile shows 210,000 or so distinct CDR3 sequences, about 94% of them singletons. V was cut by 0 bases and J by 10 bases, with 7 bases left in between. Germline-derived CDR1 and CDR2 are SGHAT and FQNNGV. This CDR3 has 13 residues.

Sequenced input: CD4+ T cells from PBMCs. The chain has TRBV11-2 and TRBJ1-6; D remains ambiguous. The TCR was taken from a human donor with Susac syndrome. CDR3 coding DNA: TGTGCCAGCAGCTTAGATTTCGAGTCACCCCTCCACTTT. Translated: CASSLDFESPLHF. The whole variable domain, filled in from reference TRBV11-2 and TRBJ1-6, reads EAGVAQSPRYKIIEKRQSVAFWCNPISGHATLYWYQQILGQGPKLLIQFQNNGVVDDSQLPKDRFSAERLKGVDSTLKIQPAKLEDSAVYLCASSLDFESPLHFGNGTRLTVT.